These T cell receptor beta chains were read from a single sample in a study of cytomegalovirus exposure and HLA in healthy donors. Measured with immunoSEQ multiplex PCR; TCRdb has only the in-frame clones, and not every one. Of roughly 150,000 clones detected, 80% appear once; the ten largest clones hold roughly 2.3%. Sequencing input: PBMCs. Source of these receptors: a man aged 30 to 39 in good health and CMV-seronegative. CDR3s include the opening cysteine and the closing phenylalanine or tryptophan. The D gene is left open where the match is weak. Part of the rows lack a size; the others show once, few, many or a class for expanded clones.

. TRBD1 TRBJ1-5 16 TRBV7-9 CASSFYLDRGPQPQHF TGTGCCAGCAGCTTTTATCTTGACAGGGGGCCTCAGCCCCAGCATTTT
few . TRBJ2-7 12 TRBV5-8 CASSRQFYEQYF TGTGCCAGCAGCCGACAGTTCTACGAGCAGTACTTC
. TRBD1 TRBJ1-1 15 TRBV5-1 CASSPSTGPNTEAFF TGCGCCAGCAGCCCCTCGACAGGGCCGAACACTGAAGCTTTCTTT
. . TRBJ2-2 12 TRBV28 CASSLSYGELFF TGTGCCAGCAGTTTATCTTACGGGGAGCTGTTTTTT
. . TRBJ2-7 13 TRBV5-6 CASSLPLSDEQYF TGTGCCAGCAGCTTGCCCCTTTCCGACGAGCAGTACTTC
once . TRBJ2-7 16 TRBV4-3 CASSQFTGGGGYEQYF TGCGCCAGCAGCCAATTTACAGGGGGAGGGGGTTACGAGCAGTACTTC
. . TRBJ2-1 13 TRBV5-1 CASSLYSADEQFF TGCGCCAGCAGCCTTTACTCCGCCGATGAGCAGTTCTTC
. . TRBJ2-3 11 TRBV28 CASSHGDTQYF TGTGCCAGCAGCCACGGAGATACGCAGTATTTT
. TRBD1 TRBJ1-5 14 TRBV6-5 CASSPWGQVQPQHF TGTGCCAGCAGTCCGTGGGGACAGGTTCAGCCCCAGCATTTT
few TRBD1 TRBJ2-7 15 TRBV28 CASRLAGQGNYEQYF TGTGCCAGCAGGCTGGCGGGACAGGGGAATTACGAGCAGTACTTC
. TRBD2 TRBJ2-1 15 TRBV2 CASSGTSGRGYEQFF TGTGCCAGCAGTGGGACTAGCGGGAGGGGCTATGAGCAGTTCTTC
. . TRBJ1-5 14 TRBV4-1 CASSQWTGNQPQHF TGCGCCAGCAGCCAATGGACAGGCAATCAGCCCCAGCATTTT
. . TRBJ1-1 13 TRBV29-1 CSVAGQWNTEAFF TGCAGCGTTGCAGGACAGTGGAACACTGAAGCTTTCTTT
. TRBD2 TRBJ2-1 13 TRBV7-2 CASSLPTSHEQFF TGTGCCAGCAGCTTACCGACTAGCCATGAGCAGTTCTTC
. TRBD2 TRBJ2-1 14 TRBV10-3 CASQAGGAYNEQFF TGTGCCTCTCAAGCGGGAGGGGCCTACAATGAGCAGTTCTTC
. . TRBJ1-2 14 TRBV11-2 CASSPLSGTSRIHF TGTGCCAGCAGCCCATTATCCGGGACTTCCCGCATCCACTTC
. . TRBJ2-5 16 TRBV4-3 CASSQDLIGGSETQYF TGCGCCAGCAGCCAAGATTTAATTGGGGGCTCGGAGACCCAGTACTTC
. . TRBJ2-7 14 TRBV11-2 CASSLSTEYVEQYF TGTGCCAGCAGCTTATCTACCGAGTACGTGGAGCAGTACTTC
. TRBD1 TRBJ1-4 11 TRBV9 CASSSGQGISF TGTGCCAGCAGCTCGGGACAGGGCATCTCGTTT
. . TRBJ2-5 11 TRBV20-1 CSARDHQTQYF TGCAGTGCTAGAGACCATCAGACCCAGTACTTC
. . TRBJ2-7 14 TRBV21-1 CASSKSLGGYEQYF TGTGCCAGCAGCAAATCGTTAGGGGGCTACGAGCAGTACTTC
. TRBD1 TRBJ2-7 14 TRBV18 CASSPAGGRWEQYF TGTGCCAGCTCACCGGCAGGGGGAAGATGGGAGCAGTACTTC
. . TRBJ1-5 16 TRBV18 CASSPPTADSNQPQHF TGTGCCAGCTCACCACCGACAGCAGATAGCAATCAGCCCCAGCATTTT
. . TRBJ1-3 16 TRBV7-2 CASSLAPHRPGNTIYF TGTGCCAGCAGCTTAGCGCCCCACAGGCCGGGAAACACCATATATTTT
. TRBD1 TRBJ1-2 16 TRBV19 CASTPVALGQGKGYTF TGTGCCAGTACCCCCGTGGCCCTCGGACAGGGGAAAGGCTACACCTTC
. TRBD2 TRBJ2-1 14 TRBV11-2 CASSPGGPPTEQFF TGTGCCAGCAGCCCGGGAGGGCCTCCAACTGAGCAGTTCTTC
. . TRBJ1-1 14 TRBV7-9 CASSFQGRSTEAFF TGTGCCAGCAGCTTTCAGGGGCGATCCACTGAAGCTTTCTTT